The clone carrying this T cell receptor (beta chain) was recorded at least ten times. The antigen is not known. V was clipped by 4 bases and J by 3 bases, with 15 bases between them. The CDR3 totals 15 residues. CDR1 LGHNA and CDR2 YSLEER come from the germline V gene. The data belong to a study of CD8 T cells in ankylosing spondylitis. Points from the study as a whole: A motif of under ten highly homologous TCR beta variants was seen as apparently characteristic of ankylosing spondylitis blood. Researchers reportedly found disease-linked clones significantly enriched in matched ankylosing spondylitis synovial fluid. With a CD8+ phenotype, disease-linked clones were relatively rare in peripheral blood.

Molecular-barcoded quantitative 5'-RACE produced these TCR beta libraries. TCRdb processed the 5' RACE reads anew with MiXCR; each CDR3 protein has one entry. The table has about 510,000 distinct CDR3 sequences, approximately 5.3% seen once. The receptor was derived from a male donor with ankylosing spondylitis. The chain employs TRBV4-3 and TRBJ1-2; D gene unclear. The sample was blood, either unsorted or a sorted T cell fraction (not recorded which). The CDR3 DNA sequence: TGCGCCAGCAGCCTGTATCTGGCAGGAGACTATGGCTACACCTTC. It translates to CASSLYLAGDYGYTF.